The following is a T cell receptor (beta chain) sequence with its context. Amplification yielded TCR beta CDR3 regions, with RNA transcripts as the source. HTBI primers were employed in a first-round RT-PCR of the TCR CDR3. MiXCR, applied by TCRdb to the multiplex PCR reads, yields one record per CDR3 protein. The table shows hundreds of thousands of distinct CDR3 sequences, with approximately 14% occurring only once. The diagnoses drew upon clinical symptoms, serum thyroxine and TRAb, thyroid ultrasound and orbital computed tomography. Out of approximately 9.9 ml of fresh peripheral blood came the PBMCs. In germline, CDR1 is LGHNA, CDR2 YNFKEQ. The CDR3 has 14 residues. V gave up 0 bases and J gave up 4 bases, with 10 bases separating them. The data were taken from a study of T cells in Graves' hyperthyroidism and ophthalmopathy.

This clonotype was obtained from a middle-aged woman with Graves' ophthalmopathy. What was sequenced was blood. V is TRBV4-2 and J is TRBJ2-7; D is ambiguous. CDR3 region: CASSQDVRFYEQYF. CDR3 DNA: TGTGCCAGCAGCCAAGATGTAAGGTTTTACGAGCAGTACTTC.